Below are 18 T cell receptor beta chains sequenced from a single sample in a study of cytomegalovirus exposure and HLA in healthy donors (dated by TCRdb to about 2017). Libraries came from the immunoSEQ multiplex PCR assay. For the multiplex PCR, a mixture combining 60 forward primers for TCR Vbeta segments and 13 reverse primers for TCR Jbeta segments was used. Not all clones reach the TCRdb copy of this immuneACCESS table, which keeps in-frame sequences only. Checked studies attribute under half of the gap to unresolved V genes and leave the rest unexplained. This sample holds some 150,000 clones; roughly 80% were observed only once. The top ten constitute less than 3.5% of the sample. Material for sequencing was PBMCs. These receptors were obtained from a man aged 40-49 years in good health and CMV-seropositive.

As DNA, the CDR3 is TGCGCCAGCAGCCCGACAGGGGGGAACTCCTACGAGCAGTACTTC. Residues: CASSPTGGNSYEQYF. The chain recombines TRBV5-1 with TRBJ2-7, with TRBD1 identical over 9 bases. Trimming at V came to 4 bases and at J to 0 bases, leaving 5 bases not matched to a gene. The length of the CDR3 is 15 residues. Germline-derived CDR1 and CDR2 are SGHRS and YFSETQ. Full variable domain (remainder filled in from reference TRBV5-1 and TRBJ2-7): KAGVTQTPRYLIKTRGQQVTLSCSPISGHRSVSWYQQTPGQGLQFLFEYFSETQRNKGNFPGRFSGRQFSNSRSEMNVSTLELGDSALYLCASSPTGGNSYEQYFGPGTRLTVT.

V usage is TRBV7-7 and J usage is TRBJ2-1; 11 nucleotides line up with TRBD1. Trimming took 7 bases from V and 8 from J; bases not matched to a gene: 7. CDR3 length: 14 amino acids. Germline V gene lookup returns CDR1 SSHAT and CDR2 FNYEAQ (reference sequence). This CDR3 reads CASTPGQGVDEQFF. As DNA, the CDR3 is TGTGCCAGCACCCCGGGACAGGGGGTCGATGAGCAGTTCTTC.

The V and J genes are TRBV5-1 and TRBJ2-7, with TRBD2 matching over 10 bases. The CDR3 sequence is 15 residues long. Germline CDR1 reads SGHRS; CDR2 reads YFSETQ. V gave up 0 bases and J gave up 3 bases; unmatched junction bases: 3. CDR3 sequence reads: CASSLGLAGGYEQYF. The CDR3 region has the DNA TGCGCCAGCAGCTTGGGACTAGCGGGCGGCTACGAGCAGTACTTC. The whole variable domain, filled in from reference TRBV5-1 and TRBJ2-7, reads KAGVTQTPRYLIKTRGQQVTLSCSPISGHRSVSWYQQTPGQGLQFLFEYFSETQRNKGNFPGRFSGRQFSNSRSEMNVSTLELGDSALYLCASSLGLAGGYEQYFGPGTRLTVT.

The rearrangement links TRBV5-6 to TRBJ2-5; 12 bases are a match to TRBD2. CDR1 is SGHDT and CDR2 is YYEEEE in the germline V gene. V gave up 4 bases and J gave up 5 bases; unmatched junction bases: 9. CDR3 size: 16 residues. CDR3 sequence reads: CASSTGLAGAWETQYF. In nucleotides, the CDR3 is TGTGCCAGCAGCACGGGACTAGCGGGCGCTTGGGAGACCCAGTACTTC.

This CDR3 reads CASSDRQQGAGNTIYF. Written as DNA, the CDR3 is TGTGCCAGCAGTGATAGGCAACAGGGAGCTGGAAACACCATATATTTT. This chain joins TRBV6-1 and TRBJ1-3; weak D call: TRBD1 (6 bases). CDR1 is MNHNS, CDR2 SASEGT, per germline. The V and J ends lost 3 bases and 2 bases respectively, with 14 bases between them. The CDR3 is made up of 16 amino acids.

This chain joins TRBV11-3 and TRBJ2-1; D unresolved. Trimming stripped 5 bases from V and 8 bases from J, with 19 bases between. The CDR3 spans 15 residues. In germline, CDR1 is SGHNT, CDR2 YENEEA. The DNA of the CDR3 is TGTGCCAGCAGCCGAACTTTATACGGTCTCGATGAGCAGTTCTTC. This encodes CASSRTLYGLDEQFF.

The chain carries TRBV7-9 and TRBJ2-2, with a weak D call TRBD2 (6 bases). From germline, CDR1 is SEHNR and CDR2 FQNEAQ (reference sequence). CDR3 length: 17 residues. The V end was cut by 1 base, the J end by 0 bases, with 12 bases between. In DNA form, the CDR3 reads TGTGCCAGCAGCTTAGGGTCCGGGGGAGCGAACACCGGGGAGCTGTTTTTT. It translates to CASSLGSGGANTGELFF.

The rearrangement links TRBV7-9 to TRBJ2-2; TRBD2 matches at 13 bases. This CDR3 has 16 amino acids. Germline trimming cut 5 bases from V and 5 bases from J; bases unmatched to any gene: 5. Germline lookup yields CDR1 SEHNR and CDR2 FQNEAQ (reference sequence). The DNA of the CDR3 is TGTGCCAGCAGCCTCAAGACTAGCGGGAGGACCGGGGAGCTGTTTTTT. This translates into CASSLKTSGRTGELFF.

The genes are TRBV2 and TRBJ2-5, with 7 bases aligning to TRBD2. Germline V gene data show CDR1 as SNHLY and CDR2 as FYNNEI. V lost 7 bases, J lost 4 bases, and 3 bases stayed unmatched. This CDR3 has 12 amino acids. CDR3 loop: CASTWGGETQYF. CDR3 nucleotides: TGTGCCAGCACGTGGGGGGGAGAGACCCAGTACTTC. The variable domain in full, with the rest retrieved from reference TRBV2 and TRBJ2-5, is EPEVTQTPSHQVTQMGQEVILRCVPISNHLYFYWYRQILGQKVEFLVSFYNNEISEKSEIFDDQFSVERPDGSNFTLKIRSTKLEDSAMYFCASTWGGETQYFGPGTRLLVL.

The CDR3 DNA reads as TGCAGCGTTGAAGACCAAACAGGGTATCTTTTAGCTTTCTTT. This translates into CSVEDQTGYLLAFF. The chain has TRBV29-1 and TRBJ1-1, with D perhaps TRBD1 (6 bases). Trimming took 0 bases from V and 10 from J, leaving 18 bases between them. The CDR3 is 14 residues long. Germline V gene data show CDR1 as SQVTM and CDR2 as ANQGSEA.

J is TRBJ2-7 and V is TRBV10-1; perhaps TRBD2 as D (5 bases). Trimming stripped 0 bases from V and 5 bases from J, with 8 bases between. This CDR3 has 13 amino acids. Germline assignment: CDR1 WNHNN and CDR2 SYGVQD (reference sequence). The CDR3 bases are TGCGCCAGCAGTGAGTCACGAGGGAACGAGCAGTACTTC. It encodes CASSESRGNEQYF.

J is TRBJ2-7 and V is TRBV28, with 7 bases that match TRBD1. CDR1 MDHEN and CDR2 SYDVKM come from the germline V gene. J gave up 5 bases and V 6 bases, and 7 bases lay outside the gene matches. This CDR3 contains 13 residues. The CDR3 DNA follows: TGTGCCAGCAGACCCGGGACAGTAGACGAGCAGTACTTC. The encoded protein is CASRPGTVDEQYF.

V and J are TRBV30 and TRBJ2-1, with D hard to call. V was pared by 8 bases and J by 6 bases, with 11 bases between. Per germline, CDR1 GTSNPN and CDR2 SVGIG (reference sequence). The CDR3 loop spans 11 amino acids. CDR3 nucleotide sequence: TGTGCCCGAAGAACTACCAATGAGCAGTTCTTC. Amino acid sequence: CARRTTNEQFF.

The V gene is TRBV4-1, the J gene TRBJ2-5; D gene ambiguous. The V gene lost 5 bases and the J gene lost 5 bases, with 15 bases spanning the gap. Germline V lookup: CDR1 MGHRA, CDR2 YSYEKL. The length of the CDR3 is 14 residues. This chain's CDR3 is CASSVPGWAETQYF. The CDR3, as DNA: TGCGCCAGCAGCGTACCCGGTTGGGCGGAGACCCAGTACTTC.

A remark on this clone: This likely stems from a read error, as it lies one base from a far larger clone. The sample contains more than one DNA sequence encoding this CDR3. The chain employs TRBV11-1 and TRBJ2-1, with 7 bases that match TRBD2. This CDR3 is 16 amino acids long. Germline V gene sequence: CDR1 SGHAT, CDR2 FQDESV (reference sequence). With V trimmed by 4 bases and J by 0 bases, 6 bases remained unmatched. As DNA, the CDR3 is TGTGCCAGCAGCTCTCCTAGCGGTTACTCCTACAATGAGCAGTTCTTC. The encoded protein is CASSSPSGYSYNEQFF.

The chain joins TRBV9 to TRBJ2-7; TRBD2 aligns across 11 bases. Losses at the gene ends were 3 bases for V and 1 base for J; bases not matched to a gene: 6. CDR3 size: 16 residues. Germline lookup yields CDR1 SGDLS and CDR2 YYNGEE. DNA for the CDR3: TGTGCCAGCAGCGCCACTAGCGGGGGCAGATCCTACGAGCAGTACTTC. Translated: CASSATSGGRSYEQYF.

This chain connects TRBV15 to TRBJ2-2, with 12 bases lining up with TRBD2. Germline V gene sequence: CDR1 LNHNV, CDR2 YYDKDF (reference sequence). CDR3 length equals 17 residues. V lost 5 bases to trimming and J lost 6 bases; unmatched junction nucleotides: 10. Written as DNA, the CDR3 is TGTGCCACCAGCCACCCCTCGACTAGCGGGAGTGCCGGGGAGCTGTTTTTT. This translates into CATSHPSTSGSAGELFF.

The gene calls are TRBV18 and TRBJ1-1, with no clear D. V was pared by 3 bases and J by 3 bases, with 17 bases between. CDR1 and CDR2 (germline): KGHSH, LQKENI. The CDR3 is 16 residues long. The CDR3 region is CASSPRGEGWDTEAFF. The CDR3, as DNA: TGTGCCAGCTCACCTCGGGGAGAGGGCTGGGACACTGAAGCTTTCTTT.